The 10 T cell receptor beta chains presented below share a single source sample, sequenced in a study of blood T cell repertoires in COVID-19. Clones were sequenced by immunoSEQ multiplex PCR, and TCRdb holds only the in-frame ones, with some missing. The profile covers around 130,000 clones, with roughly 72% appearing a single time and less than 14% taken by the ten largest. The sequencing input was peripheral blood. The source is a human donor in a cohort sampled during active COVID-19.

The V gene is TRBV10-3, the J gene TRBJ2-3; the match to TRBD2 covers 7 bases. Germline CDR1 and CDR2: ENHRY and SYGVKD. The CDR3 is 18 amino acids. The J segment lost 7 bases and the V segment lost 6 bases, leaving 22 bases of the junction unmatched. The CDR3 here is CAISASPYSGPRPNTQYF. The CDR3 DNA reads as TGTGCCATCAGCGCATCCCCCTATAGCGGGCCAAGGCCAAATACGCAGTATTTT.

The V call is TRBV7-9, the J call TRBJ2-5; tentatively, D is TRBD1 (6 bases). V was cut by 5 bases and J by 5 bases, with 12 bases left in between. Per the germline V gene, CDR1 is SEHNR and CDR2 is FQNEAQ (reference sequence). The CDR3 is 13 amino acids. The chain's CDR3 is CASSKEGVETQYF. The CDR3 bases are TGTGCCAGCAGCAAAGAGGGGGTTGAGACCCAGTACTTC.

The chain carries TRBV5-8 and TRBJ2-1; D may be TRBD2 (6 bases). Trimming removed 0 bases from V and 15 bases from J, with 16 bases in between. The CDR3 covers 13 residues. Germline V lookup: CDR1 SGHTS, CDR2 YDEGEE. CDR3 loop: CASSLVQRAGGFF. The CDR3 DNA is TGTGCCAGCAGCTTGGTCCAGCGGGCCGGTGGGTTCTTC.

This sequence joins TRBV6-6 and TRBJ1-5; TRBD1 is a possible D gene (6 bases). The CDR3 extends over 13 amino acids. CDR1 MNHNY and CDR2 SVGAGI come from the germline V gene (reference sequence). V lost 8 bases and J lost 1, with 9 bases in between. DNA for the CDR3: TGTGCCAGCCGGGGGGCCAGCAATCAGCCCCAGCATTTT. As protein: CASRGASNQPQHF.

V gene TRBV9 combines with J gene TRBJ1-3; D may be TRBD1 (5 bases). In germline, CDR1 is SGDLS, CDR2 YYNGEE. V was cut by 0 bases and J by 7 bases, with 17 bases left in between. This CDR3 is built from 16 residues. The DNA for the CDR3 is TGTGCCAGCAGCGTAGAGGTTCCGGGCAGGGCGAACACCATATATTTT. Translation gives CASSVEVPGRANTIYF.

This clone was picked up a small number of times. This chain uses TRBV6-1 with TRBJ2-3; D perhaps matches TRBD2 (5 bases). In germline, CDR1 is MNHNS, CDR2 SASEGT. This CDR3 comprises 15 residues. V was trimmed by 2 bases and J by 0 bases, leaving 9 bases between them. CDR3 protein: CASSESGASTDTQYF. As DNA, the CDR3 is TGTGCCAGCAGTGAAAGCGGAGCGAGCACAGATACGCAGTATTTT.

This chain connects TRBV11-2 to TRBJ2-3; D unclear. This CDR3 is 13 amino acids long. Germline lookup yields CDR1 SGHAT and CDR2 FQNNGV. V was cut by 2 bases and J by 2 bases, with 5 bases left in between. Here the CDR3 DNA reads TGTGCCAGCAGCTTATATCTCACAGATACGCAGTATTTT. This sequence encodes CASSLYLTDTQYF.

This clone was seen only a few times. The chain joins TRBV29-1 to TRBJ2-1; 8 bases agree with TRBD2. The germline CDR1 and CDR2 sequences are SQVTM and ANQGSEA. V trimming: 6 bases; J trimming: 8 bases; junction bases outside the gene matches: 30. This CDR3 has 20 residues. The CDR3 region has the DNA TGCAGCGTCGCGAAACGTTCCCTTCGCGATCCTTCGCGGGGGGCACATGAGCAGTTCTTC. The encoded protein is CSVAKRSLRDPSRGAHEQFF.

This clone was seen many times. This sequence joins TRBV7-9 and TRBJ2-7, with 8 bases lining up with TRBD1. The germline V gene has CDR1 SEHNR and CDR2 FQNEAQ (reference sequence). V shed 5 bases and J 5 bases; nucleotides not matched to a gene: 8. The length of the CDR3 is 14 residues. This CDR3 reads CASSIGQGFNEQYF. The CDR3, as DNA: TGTGCCAGCAGCATCGGACAGGGTTTCAACGAGCAGTACTTC.

This clone was counted a single time. The rearrangement uses TRBV4-2 and TRBJ1-1; 9 nucleotides align to TRBD1. Trimming at V came to 1 base and at J to 1 base, leaving 1 base not matched to a gene. The CDR3 runs to 15 residues. CDR1 LGHNA and CDR2 YNFKEQ come from the germline V gene. DNA for the CDR3: TGTGCCAGCAGCCAAGGACAGGGGGGGAACACTGAAGCTTTCTTT. It encodes CASSQGQGGNTEAFF.